This T cell receptor beta chain was found in a study of control samples from healthy donors and cancer patients. The germline V gene encodes CDR1 SEHNR and CDR2 FQNEAQ (reference sequence). V lost 4 bases and J lost 3; bases outside the gene matches: 3. The CDR3 is made up of 15 amino acids. This table comes from immunoSEQ multiplex PCR, and its TCRdb copy is limited to in-frame clones, with some not included. There are 100,000 to 150,000 clones in the sample; roughly 89% occur only once, and 5.5% lies in the top ten. V is TRBV7-9 and J is TRBJ2-3; the match to TRBD1 covers 11 bases. The specimen sequenced was blood. The receptor's source is a man aged 18 to 30 in good health. CDR3: CASSSDRGRTDTQYF. The CDR3, as DNA: TGTGCCAGCAGCTCGGACAGGGGGCGTACAGATACGCAGTATTTT.